This T cell receptor beta chain was sequenced in a study of regulatory T cells in long-lasting Graves disease. This clonotype was observed a few times. The time point: persistent/refractory GD, antithyroid drugs over 5 years with positive TRAb. The TCR library was made from RNA that had been extracted from PBMCs in TRIzol. V dropped 2 bases and J dropped 4; count of bases not matched to a gene: 15. The germline V gene encodes CDR1 MNHNS and CDR2 SASEGT. This CDR3 has 18 residues. Through Arm-PCR of CDR3 regions and iRepertoire HTBI primers, TCR beta libraries were built. TCRdb analysed the multiplex PCR reads with MiXCR anew, one entry per CDR3 protein. The sample comprises around 400,000 distinct CDR3 sequences, around 24% of which are singletons, and roughly a quarter rests with the top ten.

The chain joins TRBV6-1 to TRBJ2-5; TRBD2 matches at 8 bases. Sequencing used peripheral blood mononuclear cells (PBMCs), obtained when the disease was refractory, from a patient treated with antithyroid drugs. This TCR was recovered from a female donor with Graves disease. The CDR3 protein is CASSEYSGGGRAAETQYF. In nucleotides, the CDR3 is TGTGCCAGCAGTGAATACTCGGGGGGGGGGCGAGCGGCAGAGACCCAGTACTTC.